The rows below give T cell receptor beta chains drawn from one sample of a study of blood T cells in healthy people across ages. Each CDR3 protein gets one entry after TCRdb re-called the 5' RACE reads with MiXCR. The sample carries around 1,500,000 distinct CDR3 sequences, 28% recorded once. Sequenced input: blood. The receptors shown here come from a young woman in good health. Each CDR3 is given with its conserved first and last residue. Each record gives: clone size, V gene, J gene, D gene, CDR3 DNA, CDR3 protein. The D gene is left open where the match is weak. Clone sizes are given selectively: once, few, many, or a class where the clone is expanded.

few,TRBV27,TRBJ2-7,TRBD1,TGTGCCAGCAGTTTGCTGGGACAGGGTGTCCACGAGCAGTACTTC,CASSLLGQGVHEQYF
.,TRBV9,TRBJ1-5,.,TGTGCCAGCAGCGTTTCGGACAGCTTCAATCAGCCCCAGCATTTT,CASSVSDSFNQPQHF
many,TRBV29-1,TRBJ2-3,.,TGCAGCAAATACTGGACAGATACGCAGTATTTT,CSKYWTDTQYF
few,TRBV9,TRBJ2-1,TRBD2,TGTGCCAGCAGCGCTACTAGCGGGGTATTAAACAATGAGCAGTTCTTC,CASSATSGVLNNEQFF
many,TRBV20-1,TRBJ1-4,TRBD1,TGCAGTGCTAGAGAGGGACAGGGTGAAAAACTGTTTTTT,CSAREGQGEKLFF
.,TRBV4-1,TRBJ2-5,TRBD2,TGCGCCAGCAGCCAAGCCGGGACTAAGGTTGTGGAGACCCAGTACTTC,CASSQAGTKVVETQYF
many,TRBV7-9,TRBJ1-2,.,TGTGCCAGCAGCTTAGTCGAGGGGGTAGATGGCTACACCTTC,CASSLVEGVDGYTF
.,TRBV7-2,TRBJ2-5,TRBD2,TGTGCCAGCAGCCTACTGGGACTAGCGGCCCTCCAAGAGACCCGGTACTTC,CASSLLGLAALQETRYF
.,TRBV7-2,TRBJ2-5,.,TGTGCCAGCAGCTCCCAGACTCAGCTGAGACAAGAGACCCAGTACTTC,CASSSQTQLRQETQYF
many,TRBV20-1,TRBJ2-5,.,TGCAGTGCTAGAGACTCCGGGACCCCGGGAGAGACCCAGTACTTC,CSARDSGTPGETQYF
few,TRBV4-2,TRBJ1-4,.,TGTGCCAGCAGCCAAGAAGGTTCGGGACGGGGGAATGAAAAACTGTTTTTT,CASSQEGSGRGNEKLFF
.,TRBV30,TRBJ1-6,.,TGTGCCTGGAAAATTGGGACACCTAATTCACCCCTCCACTTT,CAWKIGTPNSPLHF
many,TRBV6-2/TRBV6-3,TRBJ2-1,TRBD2,TGTGCCAGCAGTCCTACTAGCGGGGACTACAATGAGCAGTTCTTC,CASSPTSGDYNEQFF
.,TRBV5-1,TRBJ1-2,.,TGCGCCAGCAGCTTGGGAGAGGGTCCCTCATATGGCTACACCTTC,CASSLGEGPSYGYTF
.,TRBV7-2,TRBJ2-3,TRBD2,TGTGCCAGCAGCACCAGACTAGCGGGGGAAGCAGATACGCAGTATTTT,CASSTRLAGEADTQYF
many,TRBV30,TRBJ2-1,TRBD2,TGTGCCTGGAGTGTACCTAGCGGGGGGGGCAATGAGCAGTTCTTC,CAWSVPSGGGNEQFF
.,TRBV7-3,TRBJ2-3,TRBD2,TGTGCCAGCAGCTTATACGCGGGGGGCACAGATACGCAGTATTTT,CASSLYAGGTDTQYF
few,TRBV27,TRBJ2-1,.,TGTGCCAGCAGTTCGGGTCTGTTCAGTGAGCAGTTCTTC,CASSSGLFSEQFF
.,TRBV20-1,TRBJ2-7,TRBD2,TGCAGTGCTACCCCGACTAGCGGGAGTTCTCATATCTACGAGCAGTACTTC,CSATPTSGSSHIYEQYF
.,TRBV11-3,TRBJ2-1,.,TGTGCCAGCAGCAACAGGACGGTATACAATGAGCAGTTCTTC,CASSNRTVYNEQFF
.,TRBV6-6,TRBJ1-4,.,TGTGCCAGCAGTTCTCCCCCCGATGCGCCTAATGAAAAACTGTTTTTT,CASSSPPDAPNEKLFF
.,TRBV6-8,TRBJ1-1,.,TGTGCCAGCAGTTACGGGGCCCTAGATGGCACTGAAGCTTTCTTT,CASSYGALDGTEAFF
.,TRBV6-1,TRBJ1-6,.,TGTGCCAGCAGTGAAGGTTCTCAGGGTAATTCACCCCTCCACTTT,CASSEGSQGNSPLHF
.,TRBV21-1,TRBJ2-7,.,TGTGCCAGCGTCGGGACTAGCGGAGTCTACGAGCAGTACTTC,CASVGTSGVYEQYF
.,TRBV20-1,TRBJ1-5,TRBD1,TGCAGTGCTAGAGAGAACAGGGGGCTGTATCAGCCCCAGCATTTT,CSARENRGLYQPQHF